These 7 T cell receptor beta chains were sequenced from one sample in a study of molecular identifiers for immune sequencing clone quantification (dated by TCRdb to 2016 to 2019). Library preparation was by PCR. The sample was run on a NextSeq 500. In-frame beta chains were kept once TCRdb had trimmed the public reads at Q25 with fastp and called clones with MiXCR. Under each unique CDR3 protein, matching rows form one entry showing the most common genes and DNA. The sample data list about 330,000 distinct CDR3 sequences, and roughly 24% of these were observed just once. About 0.7% of the sample belongs to the ten largest clones. Sequencing input: naive CD8+ T cells from blood, with Jurkat cell RNA spiked in. The cell subset or site label of this sample denotes: FACS-sorted CD8+CD4-CCR7+CD45RA+ naive T cells. These TCRs come from a human donor in good health. Some libraries in this study had Jurkat cell RNA spiked in.

This clonotype turned up a few times. The chain uses TRBV7-8 and TRBJ2-7; D may be TRBD2 (6 bases). Trimming took off 4 bases at V and 5 bases at J, with 18 bases between the two ends. CDR3 length equals 15 residues. From germline, CDR1 is SGHVS and CDR2 FQNEAQ. This chain's CDR3 is CASSSFGVGSNEQYF. In nucleotides, the CDR3 is TGTGCCAGCAGCTCCTTTGGTGTCGGGAGCAACGAGCAGTACTTC.

This clonotype was counted between two and nine times. The chain carries TRBV29-1 and TRBJ1-2; 7 bases agree with TRBD1. CDR1 SQVTM and CDR2 ANQGSEA come from the germline V gene. V shed 3 bases and J 0 bases; nucleotides not matched to a gene: 13. CDR3 length equals 17 residues. This CDR3 is CSVERPDLTGTNYGYTF. The CDR3 DNA reads as TGCAGCGTTGAGCGGCCTGATTTGACAGGGACTAACTATGGCTACACCTTC. Full variable domain (outside the CDR3, taken from reference TRBV29-1 and TRBJ1-2): SAVISQKPSRDICQRGTSLTIQCQVDSQVTMMFWYRQQPGQSLTLIATANQGSEATYESGFVIDKFPISRPNLTFSTLTVSNMSPEDSSIYLCSVERPDLTGTNYGYTFGSGTRLTVV.

As for this clonotype: This may be a read error, as it is one base from a much larger clone. Because it lacks the conserved phenylalanine or tryptophan at the end, this CDR3 is likely a read error. The V call is TRBV6-5, the J call TRBJ2-7; D remains ambiguous. V was clipped by 3 bases and J by 1 base, with 13 bases between them. Germline V gives CDR1 MNHEY, CDR2 SVGAGI. This CDR3 is built from 15 residues. The CDR3 region is CASSYGDLASYEQYY. CDR3 nucleotide sequence: TGTGCCAGCAGTTATGGGGATTTAGCTTCCTACGAGCAGTACTAC.

This clonotype appeared many times. This chain connects TRBV28 to TRBJ2-7; 7 bases fit TRBD1. The CDR3 consists of 16 residues. The V segment lost 2 bases and the J segment 4 bases; nucleotides outside the gene matches: 11. Germline V gene sequence: CDR1 MDHEN, CDR2 SYDVKM. In nucleotides, the CDR3 is TGTGCCAGCAGTTTAAGGGGCTGGCAGGGGGATTACGAGCAGTACTTC. This codes for CASSLRGWQGDYEQYF.

In its sample, this clonotype was seen many times. The chain is built from TRBV19 and TRBJ1-5; D is undetermined. This CDR3 is built from 12 residues. V was cut by 7 bases and J by 4 bases, with 8 bases left in between. Germline V CDR1 and CDR2: LNHDA, SQIVND (reference sequence). The CDR3 spells CASNIGNQPQHF. The DNA of the CDR3 is TGTGCCAGTAATATCGGGAATCAGCCCCAGCATTTT.

The sample holds many counts of this clonotype. The rearrangement uses TRBV20-1 and TRBJ2-7; 8 bases map to TRBD2. With V trimmed by 0 bases and J by 8 bases, 12 bases remained unmatched. There are 15 residues in the CDR3. Germline V lookup: CDR1 DFQATT, CDR2 SNEGSKA (reference sequence). The CDR3 bases are TGCAGTGCTAGAGAATTTACTAGCGGAGGGTGGCAGCAGTACTTC. Encoded protein: CSAREFTSGGWQQYF.

For this clonotype: A read error may explain this, as a much larger clone is one base away. This sequence joins TRBV13 and TRBJ2-2, with D perhaps matching TRBD1 or TRBD2 (5 bases each). The CDR3 totals 14 residues. Germline V gives CDR1 PRHDT, CDR2 FYEKMQ (reference sequence). The CDR3 is CASSFLSGPGALFF. Written as DNA, the CDR3 is TGTGCCAGCAGCTTTTTAAGTGGTCCCGGGGCGCTGTTTTTT.